This entry features one T cell receptor beta chain sequence. Its target is unknown. This entry is derived from a study of T cell responses to AZD1222 COVID-19 vaccine. Study observations and caveats: Repertoires were obtained solely post-peak T cell response.

The CDR3 has 15 amino acids. The germline V and J ends were trimmed by 1 base and 2 bases, with 11 bases remaining between them. Germline CDR1 LGHNA, CDR2 YNFKEQ. Profiled with immunoSEQ multiplex PCR; TCRdb holds only in-frame clones, not every one. The sample holds some 99,000 clones; around 90% are singletons and the top ten take less than 9.5%. This TCR was sampled from an adult in good health. This sequence joins TRBV4-2 and TRBJ1-1; D is unclear. The starting material was peripheral blood, obtained on day 0 of AZD1222 vaccination. This CDR3 reads CASSQGDASNTEAFF. CDR3 nucleotide sequence: TGTGCCAGCAGCCAAGGGGATGCGTCAAACACTGAAGCTTTCTTT.